The entry below describes one T cell receptor beta chain. No antigen is known for it. The record originates from a study of cytomegalovirus exposure and HLA in healthy donors. Points from the study as a whole: In a later analysis, a missense DCLRE1C variant was linked to TCR beta V- and J-gene trimming. Altogether, around 160 TCR beta chains were recorded as cytomegalovirus-associated.

PCR employed 60 Vbeta and 13 Jbeta primers. Libraries were prepared by immunoSEQ multiplex PCR; TCRdb keeps only in-frame clonotypes and omits some of them. The table shows 200,000 to 250,000 clones, with more than 75% occurring only once. Unrecorded immune exposures were likely, despite nominal health at sampling. The sequence derives from a human donor in good health. Sequenced: PBMCs.

CDR3 DNA: TGTGCCTGGAGTGTAGGGGTTAATGGCTACACCTTC. Translation gives CAWSVGVNGYTF. The V gene is TRBV30, the J gene TRBJ1-2, with D maybe TRBD1 (5 bases). Germline loops: CDR1 GTSNPN, CDR2 SVGIG (reference sequence). Trimming shortened V by 0 bases and J by 6 bases, and 8 bases separated the two germline ends. This CDR3 is built from 12 residues.